The rows below give T cell receptor beta chains drawn from one sample of a study of blood T cells in healthy people across ages. In TCRdb, the 5' RACE reads were re-called with MiXCR into one record per CDR3 protein. The table has 780,000 or so distinct CDR3 sequences, roughly 50% seen once. The sample taken for sequencing was blood. These TCRs come from a man aged 35 to 55 in good health. Both conserved end residues are part of each CDR3. D genes are given only for firm matches. The size entry is marked missing in some rows and otherwise reads once, few, many or a size class.

-	TRBV6-2/TRBV6-3	-	TRBJ2-7	CASSYSSNHPPYEQYF	TGTGCCAGCAGTTACTCCTCTAATCATCCCCCCTACGAGCAGTACTTC
-	TRBV7-9	-	TRBJ1-2	CASSSPRGQNYGYTF	TGTGCCAGCAGCTCGCCCCGCGGACAAAACTATGGCTACACCTTC
-	TRBV5-6	-	TRBJ2-7	CASTSRSRGDYEQYF	TGTGCCAGCACCTCCCGTAGCAGGGGCGACTACGAGCAGTACTTC
few	TRBV15	-	TRBJ2-1	CATGPNSYNERFF	TGTGCCACGGGCCCGAATTCCTACAATGAGCGGTTCTTC
few	TRBV18	-	TRBJ1-2	CASSPLPGVYGGVYGYTF	TGTGCCAGCTCACCTTTACCGGGAGTCTACGGCGGGGTTTATGGCTACACCTTC
-	TRBV6-1	TRBD1	TRBJ2-6	CASSGTGEASGANVLTF	TGTGCCAGCAGTGGGACAGGGGAGGCCTCTGGGGCCAACGTCCTGACTTTC
-	TRBV24-1	-	TRBJ2-1	CATSVRGWAYNEQFF	TGTGCCACCAGTGTGCGAGGGTGGGCCTACAATGAGCAGTTCTTC
-	TRBV7-8	-	TRBJ2-5	CASSSYGETQYF	TGTGCCAGCAGCTCCTACGGGGAGACCCAGTACTTC
few	TRBV6-6	TRBD1	TRBJ2-3	CASSAFGTGYADTQYF	TGTGCCAGCAGTGCATTCGGGACAGGGTATGCAGATACGCAGTATTTT
-	TRBV15	-	TRBJ2-5	CATRSRPSARETQYF	TGTGCCACCAGATCTCGACCCAGCGCGAGGGAGACCCAGTACTTC
few	TRBV5-1	-	TRBJ1-1	CASSPSPGTKTEAFF	TGCGCCAGCAGCCCGAGTCCCGGGACAAAAACTGAAGCTTTCTTT
-	TRBV12-3/TRBV12-4	-	TRBJ2-4	CASTLSEGNIQYF	TGTGCCAGCACCCTTTCTGAGGGAAACATTCAGTACTTC
-	TRBV6-5	TRBD1	TRBJ2-3	CASSRTGYLGDTQYF	TGTGCCAGCAGTCGGACAGGGTATTTAGGAGATACGCAGTATTTT
few	TRBV24-1	TRBD1	TRBJ2-5	CATSDRTGGRSGTQYF	TGTGCCACCAGTGACCGGACAGGGGGAAGATCAGGGACCCAGTACTTC
-	TRBV7-9	-	TRBJ2-3	CASSTTESADTQYF	TGTGCCAGCAGCACCACGGAGAGTGCAGATACGCAGTATTTT
-	TRBV6-5	-	TRBJ2-1	CASSKREGNEQFF	TGTGCCAGTTCTAAGCGAGAGGGCAATGAGCAGTTCTTC
-	TRBV9	-	TRBJ2-1	CASSVNRLSYNEQFF	TGTGCCAGCAGCGTCAACAGATTATCGTACAATGAGCAGTTCTTC
-	TRBV6-1	-	TRBJ2-1	CASSESFQLREQFF	TGTGCCAGCAGTGAGAGCTTCCAACTCCGGGAGCAGTTCTTC
-	TRBV7-2	-	TRBJ2-7	CASSLRTASEQYF	TGTGCCAGCAGCTTAAGGACAGCATCCGAGCAGTATTTC
-	TRBV7-9	TRBD2	TRBJ2-1	CASSLGTSGTLYNEQFF	TGTGCCAGCAGCTTAGGGACTAGCGGGACCCTCTACAATGAGCAGTTCTTC
many	TRBV7-2	-	TRBJ2-5	CASSLGHMSQETQYF	TGTGCCAGCAGCTTAGGACATATGTCGCAAGAGACCCAGTACTTC
-	TRBV12-3/TRBV12-4	-	TRBJ1-5	CASSLGLPQHF	TGTGCCAGCAGTTTGGGGTTGCCCCAGCATTTT
-	TRBV20-1	TRBD1	TRBJ2-7	CSANGQGPYEQYF	TGCAGTGCAAACGGACAGGGCCCCTACGAGCAGTACTTC
-	TRBV2	TRBD1	TRBJ2-2	CASSPPRQGDTGELFF	TGTGCCAGCAGTCCCCCGAGACAGGGGGACACCGGGGAGCTGTTTTTT
few	TRBV5-8	-	TRBJ1-2	CASSWQDSYGYTF	TGTGCCAGCAGCTGGCAGGACAGCTATGGCTACACCTTC
-	TRBV6-6	-	TRBJ2-1	CASSPVQRGSYNEQFF	TGTGCCAGCAGTCCAGTCCAAAGGGGGTCCTACAATGAGCAGTTCTTC
-	TRBV29-1	-	TRBJ1-1	CSVEFGMNTEAFF	TGCAGCGTTGAATTTGGCATGAACACTGAAGCTTTCTTT
-	TRBV5-6	TRBD2	TRBJ2-3	CASIVLAGVTDTQYF	TGTGCCAGCATCGTACTAGCGGGAGTGACAGATACGCAGTATTTT
-	TRBV2	-	TRBJ1-2	CASIHGAGYTKGYTF	TGTGCCAGCATACATGGGGCAGGGTATACGAAAGGCTACACCTTC
-	TRBV12-3/TRBV12-4	-	TRBJ1-5	CASSQAQAGYQPQHF	TGTGCCAGCAGCCAAGCACAGGCGGGGTATCAGCCCCAGCATTTT
-	TRBV3-1	-	TRBJ2-5	CASSYRGNDMTQYF	TGTGCCAGCAGCTACCGGGGGAACGATATGACCCAGTACTTC
few	TRBV14	-	TRBJ2-5	CASSQAGSWETQYF	TGTGCCAGCAGCCAAGCGGGGTCCTGGGAGACCCAGTACTTC
-	TRBV7-9	-	TRBJ2-5	CASSLGGSTRQETQYF	TGTGCCAGCAGCCTCGGAGGATCGACTAGACAAGAGACCCAGTACTTC
-	TRBV27	TRBD2	TRBJ2-1	CASSTSLAGGGYNEQFF	TGTGCCAGCAGTACATCGCTAGCGGGAGGGGGCTACAATGAGCAGTTCTTC
few	TRBV7-2	-	TRBJ2-1	CASSEMSSYNEQFF	TGTGCCAGCAGCGAAATGAGCTCCTACAATGAGCAGTTCTTC
-	TRBV5-1	TRBD2	TRBJ2-1	CASSWSGGTYNEQFF	TGCGCCAGCAGCTGGAGCGGGGGGACGTACAATGAGCAGTTCTTC
once	TRBV7-7	TRBD2	TRBJ2-7	CASSLDGTSGNEQYF	TGTGCCAGCAGCTTAGACGGGACTAGCGGCAATGAGCAGTACTTC